This TCR beta chain was obtained from a study of blood T cell repertoires in COVID-19 (TCRdb year 2020). As for the study more broadly: Samples from collaborators originated in the United States, Italy and Spain and spanned both the acute and convalescent phases of COVID-19. Subjects who had been exposed to COVID-19, were actively infected with it, or had recovered from it provided the deeply sampled blood TCRbeta repertoires that made up the dataset. The material from the prospective study consisted of cDNA or gDNA derived from T cells, B-cell-depleted T cells, or PBMCs. The samples were drawn from two sources: the first 160 participants of the ongoing ImmuneRACE study, and 1,000 to 1,500 subjects contributed by 6 global collaborators. Sample metadata almost always included a de-identified subject ID, COVID-19 status, age in years and sex. Where HLA class I and class II types were available, the types were taken from metadata supplied by the sample provider, not from assay-based typing. A freely available public database, intended as a resource for researchers studying the immune response to SARS-CoV-2, is where the repertoires were released.

Regarding this clone: Its recognized antigen is unknown. Base qualities were left out, and no much larger clone turns up one base away.

TCRbeta CDR3 regions were amplified from genomic DNA by means of the immunoSEQ Assay, a bias-controlled multiplex PCR. The original methods were these. The number of nucleated cells in each sample was estimated by amplification of reference gene primers within the assay. To quantify the absolute abundance of each unique TCRbeta CDR3 rearrangement, sequence reads were collapsed and filtered. For each sample, productive Simpson clonality was calculated as the square root of Simpson's diversity index across productive rearrangements. TCRdb carries this immuneACCESS record with in-frame sequences only. Its versions omit some clonotypes, under half of them owing to an unresolved V gene in the studies checked, with the rest unexplained. V and J calls and clone size come straight from that table; D and trimming were deduced from the DNA. For this sample the table gives around 400,000 clones, of which 80% to 90% were detected only once. Together, the top ten hold about 2.3% of the sample.

The CDR3 measures 15 amino acids from cysteine to phenylalanine. Only the CDR3 part of the read is kept: 45 bases, read in frame from the first base. V has 7 bases trimmed and J has 7 bases trimmed; junction bases matching no gene number 16. CDR1 MNHEY and CDR2 SVGAGI were looked up in the germline V gene. One collaborating source in Seattle enrolled patients during active infection and followed them longitudinally through the course of disease. Each collaborating institution followed its own protocols to collect whole blood in K2EDTA tubes. For TCRbeta analysis, collaborator samples were shipped as frozen whole blood, as isolated PBMCs, or as DNA extracted from either sample type. Overall study results and their limits: How much clinical and demographic metadata was included differed by source and by participant, and the metadata was provided uncurated.

Sequenced sample: peripheral blood. The chain is encoded by TRBV6-5 joined to TRBJ2-7; 7 middle bases align to TRBD1. The source of this sequence is a woman aged 55 to 70 with COVID-19, enrolled during active disease. DNA sequence: TGTGCCAGCACGGGGCAAGGACAGGCCCCGGGGGAGCAGTACTTC. It codes for CASTGQGQAPGEQYF.